A selection of T cell receptor beta chains follows, all from one sample in a study of Graves' ophthalmopathy and Graves' hyperthyroidism. From the multiplex PCR reads, TCRdb called clonotypes with MiXCR, one entry per CDR3 protein. Among 1 million to 1.3 million distinct CDR3 sequences listed, less than 45% were seen once. What was sequenced was peripheral blood or thyroid tissue (not recorded which). The receptor set was obtained from an adult man with Graves' hyperthyroidism. Each CDR3 is given with its conserved first and last residue. The order of the fields is J gene, V gene, clone size, D gene, CDR3 protein, CDR3 DNA. D genes are given only for firm matches. Part of the rows lack a size; the others show once, few, many or a class for expanded clones.

j_gene: TRBJ2-1
v_gene: TRBV10-3
abundance: .
d_gene: .
CDR3aa: CAISESGDEQFF
CDR3nt: TGTGCCATCAGTGAGTCGGGCGATGAGCAGTTCTTC

j_gene: TRBJ1-2
v_gene: TRBV6-6
abundance: few
d_gene: .
CDR3aa: CASSGSGYGYTF
CDR3nt: TGTGCCAGCAGTGGTTCGGGCTATGGCTACACCTTC

j_gene: TRBJ1-2
v_gene: TRBV7-2
abundance: many
d_gene: .
CDR3aa: CASSPRGIFNYGYTF
CDR3nt: TGTGCCAGCAGCCCCAGGGGAATCTTTAACTATGGCTACACCTTC

j_gene: TRBJ2-2
v_gene: TRBV12-3/TRBV12-4
abundance: .
d_gene: .
CDR3aa: CASSSAGFTGELFF
CDR3nt: TGTGCCAGCAGTTCGGCAGGGTTTACCGGGGAGCTGTTTTTT

j_gene: TRBJ2-7
v_gene: TRBV5-8
abundance: .
d_gene: TRBD2
CDR3aa: CASSLHVLAGGSYEQYF
CDR3nt: TGTGCCAGCAGCTTGCATGTTCTAGCGGGAGGCTCCTACGAGCAGTACTTC

j_gene: TRBJ2-5
v_gene: TRBV12-3/TRBV12-4
abundance: .
d_gene: .
CDR3aa: CASRALGGGSQETQYF
CDR3nt: TGTGCCAGCAGGGCCCTCGGGGGTGGGTCGCAAGAGACCCAGTACTTC

j_gene: TRBJ1-4
v_gene: TRBV5-5
abundance: many
d_gene: .
CDR3aa: CASSPTLPKLFF
CDR3nt: TGTGCCAGCAGCCCTACATTACCAAAACTGTTTTTT

j_gene: TRBJ2-5
v_gene: TRBV6-5
abundance: .
d_gene: .
CDR3aa: CASSYSYQGLTGDF
CDR3nt: TGTGCCAGCAGTTACTCGTATCAAGGTTTAACCGGAGACTTC

j_gene: TRBJ2-5
v_gene: TRBV24-1
abundance: many
d_gene: .
CDR3aa: CATSAQGRETQYF
CDR3nt: TGTGCCACCTCCGCCCAGGGTAGGGAGACCCAGTACTTC

j_gene: TRBJ1-2
v_gene: TRBV29-1
abundance: few
d_gene: .
CDR3aa: CSVEDSLLNYGYTF
CDR3nt: TGCAGCGTTGAGGACAGTCTTTTAAACTATGGCTACACCTTC

j_gene: TRBJ1-5
v_gene: TRBV12-3/TRBV12-4
abundance: .
d_gene: TRBD1
CDR3aa: CASSLARQGRSNQPQHF
CDR3nt: TGTGCCAGCAGTTTAGCCAGACAGGGGCGAAGCAATCAGCCCCAGCATTTT

j_gene: TRBJ2-2
v_gene: TRBV7-6
abundance: few
d_gene: TRBD1
CDR3aa: CASRNRGWSTGELFF
CDR3nt: TGTGCCAGCAGGAACAGGGGTTGGAGCACCGGGGAGCTGTTTTTT

j_gene: TRBJ2-5
v_gene: TRBV12-3/TRBV12-4
abundance: many
d_gene: TRBD1
CDR3aa: CASSLGTGITNQETQYF
CDR3nt: TGTGCCAGCAGCCTTGGGACAGGGATCACCAACCAAGAGACCCAGTACTTC

j_gene: TRBJ1-2
v_gene: TRBV20-1
abundance: .
d_gene: TRBD1
CDR3aa: CSAKGTGGVGYTF
CDR3nt: TGCAGTGCTAAAGGGACAGGGGGGGTTGGCTACACCTTC

j_gene: TRBJ2-7
v_gene: TRBV2
abundance: many
d_gene: TRBD1
CDR3aa: CASSPRGTTDRAHEQYF
CDR3nt: TGTGCCAGCAGCCCTCGGGGGACGACGGACAGGGCCCACGAGCAGTACTTC

j_gene: TRBJ2-7
v_gene: TRBV4-3
abundance: few
d_gene: .
CDR3aa: CASSQVWGRLSYEQYF
CDR3nt: TGCGCCAGCAGCCAAGTATGGGGGAGGCTCTCCTACGAGCAGTACTTC

j_gene: TRBJ2-5
v_gene: TRBV20-1
abundance: many
d_gene: .
CDR3aa: CSARDSADQETQYF
CDR3nt: TGCAGTGCTAGAGACTCAGCGGACCAAGAGACCCAGTACTTC